The next 5 T cell receptor beta chains were all read from a single sample in a study of early T cells in non-severe SARS-CoV-2 infection. TCRdb re-derived calls from the 5' RACE reads in MiXCR, one entry per CDR3 protein. Here the sample spans about 26,000 distinct CDR3 sequences, less than 6.5% being singletons. Material: whole blood. These receptors were taken from an adult who was a healthcare worker with PCR-confirmed SARS-CoV-2 infection or an uninfected control (not recorded which).

In this sample, this clonotype turned up many times. V usage is TRBV7-9 and J usage is TRBJ1-6; 7 bases are a match to TRBD1. The CDR3 has 14 residues. Losses at the gene ends were 11 bases for V and 7 bases for J; bases not matched to a gene: 11. The germline V gene encodes CDR1 SEHNR and CDR2 FQNEAQ (reference sequence). The CDR3 loop is CAVQRGTENSPLHF. CDR3 nucleotides: TGTGCCGTACAGAGGGGGACAGAAAATTCACCCCTCCACTTT. The whole variable domain, filled in from reference TRBV7-9 and TRBJ1-6, reads DTGVSQNPRHKITKRGQNVTFRCDPISEHNRLYWYRQTLGQGPEFLTYFQNEAQLEKSRLLSDRFSAERPKGSFSTLEIQRTEQGDSAMYLCAVQRGTENSPLHFGNGTRLTVT.

This clonotype was recorded a few times. The rearrangement joins TRBV5-4 to TRBJ2-3, with D perhaps being TRBD1 or TRBD2 (5 bases each). The CDR3 is made up of 15 amino acids. V lost 1 base and J 2 bases, leaving 11 bases between the germline ends. Germline values: CDR1 SGHNT, CDR2 YYREEE (reference sequence). The CDR3 sequence is CASSLRRGATDTQYF. The CDR3, as DNA: TGTGCCAGCAGCTTGAGGAGAGGGGCCACAGATACGCAGTATTTT.

In its sample, this clonotype was seen many times. The V gene is TRBV7-2, the J gene TRBJ2-1; TRBD1 or TRBD2 may be the D gene (5 bases each). The CDR3 totals 13 residues. Germline V gene lookup returns CDR1 SGHTA and CDR2 FQGNSA. Trimming took 5 bases from V and 12 from J, leaving 17 bases between them. CDR3 sequence (DNA): TGTGCCAGCAGCCCTGGGACCGCGATAGGGCAGTTCTTC. Residues: CASSPGTAIGQFF.

This clonotype was detected many times. V usage is TRBV7-3 and J usage is TRBJ1-2, with 8 bases lining up with TRBD1. V shed 6 bases and J 9 bases; nucleotides not matched to a gene: 9. Germline-derived CDR1 and CDR2 are SGHTA and FQGTGA. This CDR3 contains 13 residues. The CDR3 here is CASSMTGDRSYTF. CDR3 coding DNA: TGTGCCAGCAGTATGACAGGGGATAGAAGCTACACCTTC.

This clonotype was seen many times. The CDR3 nucleotides are TGTGCCACCAGTGATTCCGGACAGGGAGGCAATCAGCCCCAGCATTTT. Amino acid sequence: CATSDSGQGGNQPQHF. The genes are TRBV24-1 and TRBJ1-5, with 8 nucleotides matching TRBD1. The CDR3 spans 16 residues. The germline V gene encodes CDR1 KGHDR and CDR2 SFDVKD. V lost 2 bases and J lost 2; bases outside the gene matches: 4.